A selection of T cell receptor beta chains follows, all from one sample in a study of cytotoxic CD8 clonotypes in ibrutinib-treated CLL. Measured with immunoSEQ multiplex PCR; TCRdb has only the in-frame clones, and not every one. The sample shows roughly 150,000 clones, roughly 80% of them seen only once. Sequenced material: PBMCs, taken after 24 months of ibrutinib treatment. These receptors all stem from a human donor with chronic lymphocytic leukemia. CDR3s include the opening cysteine and the closing phenylalanine or tryptophan. The D gene is left open where the match is weak. Some rows have no size entry. The others give once, few or many, or a class for an expanded clone.

v_call	d_call	j_call	clone_size	cdr3_aa	cdr3_nt
TRBV7-9	NA	TRBJ2-1	NA	CASTILEDSYNEQFF	TGTGCCAGCACCATTCTGGAGGACTCGTACAATGAGCAGTTCTTC
TRBV9	TRBD1	TRBJ1-3	NA	CASSVPGQGNTIYF	TGTGCCAGCAGCGTACCGGGACAGGGAAACACCATATATTTT
TRBV19	NA	TRBJ2-1	few	CASSPLRVQRREQFF	TGTGCCAGTAGCCCCCTTCGCGTGCAAAGAAGGGAGCAGTTCTTC
TRBV9	TRBD1	TRBJ1-2	NA	CASSASGTGRDYGYTF	TGTGCCAGCAGCGCCTCCGGGACAGGGAGGGACTATGGCTACACCTTC
TRBV20-1	NA	TRBJ1-4	few	CSATPNEKLFF	TGCAGTGCTACGCCTAATGAAAAACTGTTTTTT
TRBV7-2	TRBD2	TRBJ2-1	NA	CASSWQAGDYNEQFF	TGTGCCAGCAGCTGGCAGGCGGGGGACTACAATGAGCAGTTCTTC
TRBV18	NA	TRBJ2-7	few	CASSPRGDLSYEQYF	TGTGCCAGCTCACCACGAGGGGACTTATCCTACGAGCAGTACTTC
TRBV18	NA	TRBJ2-4	NA	CASSPGQGKNIQYF	TGTGCCAGCTCACCGGGGCAGGGCAAAAACATTCAGTACTTC
TRBV2	NA	TRBJ2-7	NA	CASSEEGGAWYEQYF	TGTGCCAGCAGTGAGGAGGGGGGCGCTTGGTACGAGCAGTACTTC
TRBV4-1	NA	TRBJ1-4	NA	CASREGGGRRREAEKLFF	TGCGCCAGCAGGGAAGGTGGGGGGCGGAGGAGGGAGGCTGAAAAACTGTTTTTT
TRBV7-8	TRBD2	TRBJ2-1	NA	CASSGVAGVSNEQFF	TGTGCCAGCAGCGGAGTTGCGGGAGTAAGTAATGAGCAGTTCTTC
TRBV19	TRBD1	TRBJ2-3	few	CASSIPGQGLTDTQYF	TGTGCCAGTAGTATTCCCGGACAGGGTCTCACAGATACGCAGTATTTT
TRBV7-2	TRBD1	TRBJ1-2	few	CASSPVLGTEYTF	TGTGCCAGCAGCCCAGTCCTCGGGACAGAATACACCTTC
TRBV11-2	NA	TRBJ1-2	once	CASSLPTWQVRGYGYTF	TGTGCCAGCAGCTTACCAACCTGGCAGGTTCGGGGCTATGGCTACACCTTC
TRBV11-2	NA	TRBJ2-5	NA	CASSPTVGETQYF	TGTGCCAGCAGTCCGACAGTAGGGGAGACCCAGTACTTC
TRBV7-3	TRBD1	TRBJ1-5	once	CASKGQGIQPQHF	TGTGCCAGCAAGGGACAGGGGATTCAGCCCCAGCATTTT
TRBV7-2	NA	TRBJ2-5	NA	CASSLARGETQYF	TGTGCCAGCAGCTTAGCGAGGGGGGAGACCCAGTACTTC
TRBV30	NA	TRBJ1-3	NA	CAWSRIPSGNTIYF	TGTGCCTGGAGTAGGATCCCCTCTGGAAACACCATATATTTT
TRBV19	NA	TRBJ1-5	NA	CASRRYEKNQPQHF	TGTGCCAGTAGAAGATACGAAAAAAATCAGCCCCAGCATTTT
TRBV6-5	NA	TRBJ1-6	few	CASSYRGSSPLHF	TGTGCCAGCAGTTACCGTGGAAGTTCACCCCTCCACTTT
TRBV19	NA	TRBJ2-1	NA	CASRETGSHNEQFF	TGTGCCAGTAGAGAGACCGGGTCCCACAATGAGCAGTTCTTC
TRBV28	NA	TRBJ2-6	NA	CASKGGALSGANVLTF	TGTGCCAGCAAAGGCGGAGCTCTCTCTGGGGCCAACGTCCTGACTTTC
TRBV7-2	NA	TRBJ2-2	NA	CASSLGRGARELFF	TGTGCCAGCAGCTTGGGCAGGGGTGCGAGGGAGCTGTTTTTT
TRBV11-2	NA	TRBJ2-7	NA	CASSLGPALVYEQYF	TGTGCCAGCAGCTTAGGCCCAGCCCTAGTCTACGAGCAGTACTTC
TRBV18	TRBD1	TRBJ1-1	NA	CASSEDRVASEAFF	TGTGCCAGCTCCGAGGACAGGGTTGCGTCGGAAGCTTTCTTT
TRBV6-1	NA	TRBJ1-1	NA	CAIQMALNTEAFF	TGTGCCATTCAGATGGCTTTGAACACTGAAGCTTTCTTT
TRBV7-2	TRBD1	TRBJ2-5	NA	CASSSNRGLAETQYF	TGTGCCAGCAGCTCGAACAGGGGGCTCGCGGAGACCCAGTACTTC
TRBV28	TRBD2	TRBJ2-1	NA	CASRGTSDEQFF	TGTGCCAGCAGGGGGACTAGCGATGAGCAGTTCTTC
TRBV5-1	NA	TRBJ2-2	NA	CASNQNAGNTGELFF	TGCGCCAGCAACCAAAATGCGGGGAACACCGGGGAGCTGTTTTTT
TRBV27	TRBD1	TRBJ1-1	NA	CASRGTGGLLNTEAFF	TGTGCCAGCAGAGGGACAGGGGGCCTTTTGAACACTGAAGCTTTCTTT
TRBV19	NA	TRBJ1-5	many	CASSIDPSQPQHF	TGTGCCAGTAGTATAGATCCGAGTCAGCCCCAGCATTTT
TRBV29-1	NA	TRBJ2-1	NA	CSVEETRGNEQFF	TGCAGCGTTGAAGAAACTAGAGGGAATGAGCAGTTCTTC
TRBV5-1	TRBD2	TRBJ2-1	few	CASSPPKLAVSNEQFF	TGCGCCAGCAGCCCTCCGAAGCTAGCGGTTAGTAATGAGCAGTTCTTC
TRBV7-2	TRBD2	TRBJ2-7	few	CASSRLADTYEQYF	TGTGCCAGCAGCCGACTAGCGGACACCTACGAGCAGTACTTC
TRBV7-2	NA	TRBJ2-5	NA	CASSLEPRGVRETQYF	TGTGCCAGCAGCTTAGAGCCCCGGGGAGTTCGAGAGACCCAGTACTTC
TRBV6-5	NA	TRBJ2-2	NA	CASSYGRGGELFF	TGTGCCAGCAGTTATGGACGGGGAGGGGAGCTGTTTTTT
TRBV7-3	TRBD2	TRBJ2-7	NA	CASSLFGTSGSYEQYF	TGTGCCAGCAGCTTATTTGGGACTAGCGGCTCCTACGAGCAGTACTTC
TRBV6-6	TRBD1	TRBJ1-3	once	CASGTGGNTIYF	TGTGCCAGCGGGACAGGTGGAAACACCATATATTTT
TRBV4-1	TRBD1	TRBJ2-7	NA	CASSQDRDRAWGSYEQYF	TGCGCCAGCAGCCAAGACCGAGACAGGGCCTGGGGCTCCTACGAGCAGTACTTC
TRBV9	NA	TRBJ2-1	NA	CASSVALELATEQFF	TGTGCCAGCAGCGTAGCTCTCGAGCTAGCGACTGAGCAGTTCTTC